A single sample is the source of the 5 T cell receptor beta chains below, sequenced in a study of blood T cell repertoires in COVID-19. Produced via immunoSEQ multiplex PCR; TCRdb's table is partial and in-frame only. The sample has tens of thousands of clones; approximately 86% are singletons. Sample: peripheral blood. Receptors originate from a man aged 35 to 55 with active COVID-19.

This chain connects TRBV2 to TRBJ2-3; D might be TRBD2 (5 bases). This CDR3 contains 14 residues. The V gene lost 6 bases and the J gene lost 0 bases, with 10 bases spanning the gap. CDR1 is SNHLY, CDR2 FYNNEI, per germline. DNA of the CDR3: TGTGCCAGCAGGAGCGGTCCCAGCACAGATACGCAGTATTTT. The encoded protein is CASRSGPSTDTQYF.

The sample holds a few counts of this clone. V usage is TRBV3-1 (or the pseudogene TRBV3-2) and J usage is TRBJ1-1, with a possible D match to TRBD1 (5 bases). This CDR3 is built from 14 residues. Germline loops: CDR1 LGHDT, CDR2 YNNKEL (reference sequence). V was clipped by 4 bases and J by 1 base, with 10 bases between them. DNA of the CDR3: TGTGCCAGCAGCCGCGAAACAGGGAACACTGAAGCTTTCTTT. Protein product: CASSRETGNTEAFF.

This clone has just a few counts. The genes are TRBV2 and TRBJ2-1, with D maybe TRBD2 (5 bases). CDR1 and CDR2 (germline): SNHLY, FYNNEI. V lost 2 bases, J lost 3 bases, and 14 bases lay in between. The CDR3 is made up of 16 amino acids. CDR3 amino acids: CASSEREPLLYNEQFF. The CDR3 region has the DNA TGTGCCAGCAGTGAAAGGGAGCCGTTACTCTACAATGAGCAGTTCTTC.

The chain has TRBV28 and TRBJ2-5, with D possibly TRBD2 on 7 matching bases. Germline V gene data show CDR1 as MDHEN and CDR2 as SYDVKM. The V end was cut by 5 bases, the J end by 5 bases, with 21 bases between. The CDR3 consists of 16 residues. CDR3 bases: TGTGCCAGCAGTCCCGCAGGTCAGGGGCGGGAGGAGACCCAGTACTTC. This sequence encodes CASSPAGQGREETQYF.

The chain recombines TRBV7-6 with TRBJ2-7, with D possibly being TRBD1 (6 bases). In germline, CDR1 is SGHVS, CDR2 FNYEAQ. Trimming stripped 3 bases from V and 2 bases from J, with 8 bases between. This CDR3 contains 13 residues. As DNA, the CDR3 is TGTGCCAGCAGCTTTGGACAGACCTACGAGCAGTACTTC. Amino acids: CASSFGQTYEQYF.